This is a list of T cell receptor beta chains from one sample in a study of shared T cell receptors in the human thymus. Profiled with immunoSEQ multiplex PCR; TCRdb holds only in-frame clones, not every one. The profile shows over 60,000 clones, over 90% of them singletons. Source material: thymocytes. The receptor source for this set is a human donor. Each CDR3 is given with its conserved first and last residue. The order of the fields is V gene, J gene, D gene, clone size, CDR3 protein, CDR3 DNA. D genes are given only for firm matches. Some rows have no size entry. The others give once, few or many, or a class for an expanded clone.

>TRBV28|TRBJ1-5|-|-
CASSPGVAGELVLGNSNQPQHF
TGTGCCAGCAGTCCAGGGGTTGCAGGGGAGCTTGTCCTAGGGAATAGCAATCAGCCCCAGCATTTT
>TRBV7-6|TRBJ1-5|-|-
CASSLYGPGGNQPQHF
TGTGCCAGCAGCTTATATGGTCCTGGGGGAAATCAGCCCCAGCATTTT
>TRBV28|TRBJ2-2|TRBD2|-
CASILAGFPSNTGELFF
TGTGCCAGCATACTAGCGGGGTTCCCATCGAACACCGGGGAGCTGTTTTTT
>TRBV18|TRBJ1-5|-|-
CASSPSLDRRNQPQHF
TGTGCCAGCTCACCATCCCTGGACAGACGCAATCAGCCCCAGCATTTT
>TRBV6-5|TRBJ2-7|-|-
CASSYEQGSEQYF
TGTGCCAGCAGTTACGAACAGGGAAGCGAGCAGTACTTC
>TRBV20-1|TRBJ2-5|-|-
CSEDIQETQYF
TGCAGTGAGGACATCCAAGAGACCCAGTACTTC
>TRBV29-1|TRBJ1-4|TRBD1|-
CRSPFWTGGKEKLFF
TGCCGATCCCCTTTCTGGACAGGGGGTAAGGAAAAACTGTTTTTT
>TRBV5-4|TRBJ1-1|TRBD1|few
CASGGTGTTEAFF
TGTGCCAGCGGGGGGACAGGGACCACTGAAGCTTTCTTT
>TRBV29-1|TRBJ1-5|-|-
CSVTGTGDQPQHF
TGCAGCGTTACCGGGACTGGAGATCAGCCCCAGCATTTT
>TRBV9|TRBJ1-4|-|-
CASSEGAAANEKLFF
TGTGCCAGCAGCGAAGGGGCCGCTGCTAATGAAAAACTGTTTTTT
>TRBV6-1|TRBJ2-1|-|-
CASRGEKPYNEQFF
TGTGCCAGCAGAGGGGAGAAGCCCTACAATGAGCAGTTCTTC
>TRBV7-2|TRBJ1-6|-|few
CASSPSRSGGPNSPLHF
TGTGCCAGCAGCCCCTCCCGTTCGGGTGGGCCTAATTCACCCCTCCACTTT
>TRBV25-1|TRBJ2-3|-|-
CASSPPTQNPTDTQYF
TGTGCCAGCAGCCCCCCCACACAGAACCCCACAGATACGCAGTATTTT
>TRBV6-1|TRBJ1-2|-|-
CASSGVGSDGGSRHTF
TGTGCCAGCAGTGGGGTGGGCAGTGACGGGGGTTCGAGACACACCTTC
>TRBV9|TRBJ1-2|-|-
CASSVVNRTALANYGYTF
TGTGCCAGCAGCGTAGTTAACAGGACAGCGTTAGCTAACTATGGCTACACCTTC
>TRBV4-1|TRBJ2-3|-|-
CASSQDSTRGLYTDTQYF
TGCGCCAGCAGCCAAGATAGTACTCGTGGACTCTACACAGATACGCAGTATTTT
>TRBV7-4|TRBJ1-1|-|few
CASTPQVNTEAFF
TGTGCCAGCACCCCACAGGTGAACACTGAAGCTTTCTTT
>TRBV29-1|TRBJ2-2|-|-
CSVEGGSGELFF
TGCAGCGTTGAAGGGGGCTCCGGGGAGCTGTTTTTT
>TRBV28|TRBJ2-1|-|-
CASSHGGPPYNEQFF
TGTGCCAGCAGTCACGGGGGGCCGCCCTACAATGAGCAGTTCTTC
>TRBV6-6|TRBJ1-1|TRBD1|once
CASVFQGANEAFF
TGTGCCAGCGTATTTCAGGGGGCCAATGAAGCTTTCTTT
>TRBV4-3|TRBJ2-1|TRBD2|-
CASSQEVAGGLDEQFF
TGCGCCAGCAGCCAAGAGGTAGCGGGGGGGCTGGATGAGCAGTTCTTC
>TRBV5-5|TRBJ2-7|TRBD1|-
CASSLGGDRGPYEQYF
TGTGCCAGCAGCTTGGGCGGGGACAGGGGGCCCTACGAGCAGTACTTC
>TRBV5-1|TRBJ2-1|TRBD2|-
CASSLEWGETSGVNEQFF
TGCGCCAGCAGCTTGGAATGGGGTGAGACTAGCGGGGTAAATGAGCAGTTCTTC
>TRBV12-5|TRBJ2-7|TRBD1|-
CASSTRTGVYEQYF
TGTGCTAGTAGTACCCGGACAGGGGTCTACGAGCAGTACTTC
>TRBV19|TRBJ1-6|-|-
CASSIVPSCSYNSPLHF
TGTGCCAGTAGTATAGTGCCGTCCTGCTCCTATAATTCACCCCTCCACTTT
>TRBV5-1|TRBJ2-7|-|-
CASSFLGALPYEQYF
TGCGCCAGCAGCTTCCTAGGGGCGCTGCCCTACGAGCAGTACTTC
>TRBV5-5|TRBJ1-1|-|-
CASSLGINRETAEAFF
TGTGCCAGCAGCTTGGGGATAAACCGGGAAACGGCTGAAGCTTTCTTT
>TRBV2|TRBJ2-1|TRBD1|-
CASNYESGGAYNEQFF
TGTGCCAGCAACTACGAGTCAGGGGGCGCCTACAATGAGCAGTTCTTC
>TRBV5-8|TRBJ2-3|-|-
CASSFSIWEGADTQYF
TGTGCCAGCAGCTTCAGTATCTGGGAGGGGGCAGATACGCAGTATTTT
>TRBV7-9|TRBJ2-6|-|-
CASSNRDYSGANVLTF
TGTGCCAGCAGCAACAGGGACTACTCTGGGGCCAACGTCCTGACTTTC
>TRBV27|TRBJ2-1|-|-
CASSFRGGWGYNEQFF
TGTGCCAGCAGTTTTAGGGGGGGTTGGGGATACAATGAGCAGTTCTTC
>TRBV7-9|TRBJ2-7|TRBD2|-
CASSIRTSGGIYEQYF
TGTGCCAGCAGCATCAGGACTAGCGGGGGGATCTACGAGCAGTACTTC
>TRBV19|TRBJ1-1|TRBD1|once
CASSSRDRGILDTEAFF
TGTGCCAGTAGTTCAAGGGACAGGGGGATTTTGGACACTGAAGCTTTCTTT
>TRBV7-2|TRBJ1-2|TRBD1|-
CASSSVGTGTGEYGYTF
TGTGCCAGCAGCTCGGTCGGGACCGGGACAGGGGAGTATGGCTACACCTTC
>TRBV10-3|TRBJ2-3|-|-
CAISPAVEDTQYF
TGTGCCATCAGCCCCGCCGTTGAGGATACGCAGTATTTT
>TRBV7-2|TRBJ2-3|TRBD1|once
CASSSTTGDGTDTQYF
TGTGCCAGCAGCTCGACGACAGGGGACGGCACAGATACGCAGTATTTT
>TRBV4-3|TRBJ1-2|-|-
CASSQDKSRSYTF
TGCGCCAGCAGCCAAGATAAGTCCCGGAGCTACACCTTC
>TRBV10-3|TRBJ2-2|-|once
CAISGRTVNTGELFF
TGTGCCATCAGTGGTCGGACAGTAAACACCGGGGAGCTGTTTTTT
>TRBV6-5|TRBJ2-1|TRBD2|-
CASSYTTSGGINEQFF
TGTGCCAGCAGTTACACAACTAGCGGGGGAATAAATGAGCAGTTCTTC
>TRBV7-9|TRBJ2-7|-|-
CASSFSAFGGNYEQYF
TGTGCCAGCAGCTTTTCGGCCTTTGGCGGAAACTACGAGCAGTACTTC
>TRBV28|TRBJ2-7|-|-
CASSPRGRGPHSYEQYF
TGTGCCAGCAGTCCCCGGGGCAGGGGACCTCACTCCTACGAGCAGTACTTC